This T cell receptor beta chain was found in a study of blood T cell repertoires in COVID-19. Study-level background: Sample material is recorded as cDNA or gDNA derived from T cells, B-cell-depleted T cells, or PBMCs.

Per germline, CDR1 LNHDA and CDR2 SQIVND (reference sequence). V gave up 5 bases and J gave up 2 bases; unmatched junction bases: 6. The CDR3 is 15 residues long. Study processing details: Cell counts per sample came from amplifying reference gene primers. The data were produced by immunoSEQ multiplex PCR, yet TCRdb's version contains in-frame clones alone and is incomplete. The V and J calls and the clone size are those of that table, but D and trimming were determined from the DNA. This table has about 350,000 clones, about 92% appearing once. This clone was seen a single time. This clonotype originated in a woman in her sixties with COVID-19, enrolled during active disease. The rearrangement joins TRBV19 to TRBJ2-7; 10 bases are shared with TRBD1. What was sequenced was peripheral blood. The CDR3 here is CASSRPGQGTYEQYF. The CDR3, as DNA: TGTGCCAGTAGTCGTCCGGGACAGGGGACCTACGAGCAGTACTTC.